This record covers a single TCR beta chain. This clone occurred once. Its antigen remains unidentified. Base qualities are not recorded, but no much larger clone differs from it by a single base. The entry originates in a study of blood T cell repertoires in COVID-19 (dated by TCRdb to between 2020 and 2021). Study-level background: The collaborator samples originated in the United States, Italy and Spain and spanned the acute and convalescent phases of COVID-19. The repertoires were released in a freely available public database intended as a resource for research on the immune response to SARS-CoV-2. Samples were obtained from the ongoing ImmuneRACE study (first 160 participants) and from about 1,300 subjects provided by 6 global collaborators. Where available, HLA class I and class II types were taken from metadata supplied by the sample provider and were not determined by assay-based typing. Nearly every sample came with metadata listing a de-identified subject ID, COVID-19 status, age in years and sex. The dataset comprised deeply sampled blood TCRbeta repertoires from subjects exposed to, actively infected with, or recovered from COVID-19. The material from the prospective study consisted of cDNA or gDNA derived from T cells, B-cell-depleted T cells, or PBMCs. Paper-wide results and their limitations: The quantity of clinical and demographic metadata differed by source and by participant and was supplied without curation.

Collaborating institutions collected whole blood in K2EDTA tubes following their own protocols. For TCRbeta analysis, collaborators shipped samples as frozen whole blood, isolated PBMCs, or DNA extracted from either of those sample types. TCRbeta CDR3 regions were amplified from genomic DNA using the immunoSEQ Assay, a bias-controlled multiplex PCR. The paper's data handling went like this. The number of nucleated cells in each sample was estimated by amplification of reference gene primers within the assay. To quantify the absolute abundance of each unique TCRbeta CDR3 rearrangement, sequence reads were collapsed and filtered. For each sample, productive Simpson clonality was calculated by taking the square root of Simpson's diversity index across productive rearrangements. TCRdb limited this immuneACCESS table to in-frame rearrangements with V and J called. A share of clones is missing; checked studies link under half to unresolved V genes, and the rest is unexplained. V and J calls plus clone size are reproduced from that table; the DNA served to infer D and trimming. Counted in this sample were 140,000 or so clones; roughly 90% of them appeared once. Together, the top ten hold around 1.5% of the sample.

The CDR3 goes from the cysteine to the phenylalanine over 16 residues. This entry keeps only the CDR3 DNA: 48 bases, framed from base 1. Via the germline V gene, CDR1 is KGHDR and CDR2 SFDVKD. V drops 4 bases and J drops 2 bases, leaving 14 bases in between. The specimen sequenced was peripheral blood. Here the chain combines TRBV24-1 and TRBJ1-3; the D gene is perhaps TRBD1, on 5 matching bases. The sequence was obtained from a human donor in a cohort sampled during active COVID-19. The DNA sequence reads TGTGCCACCAGTGACCGTAGCCTGGGGCCTGGAAACACCATATATTTT. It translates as CATSDRSLGPGNTIYF.